One and the same sample provided the 15 T cell receptor beta chains below, sequenced in a study of T cell responses to AZD1222 COVID-19 vaccine. Assay: immunoSEQ multiplex PCR; the TCRdb copy retains only in-frame clones and omits some. The sample consists of about 190,000 clones, about 90% of them appearing once. This specimen consisted of peripheral blood, obtained on day 0 of MenACWY control vaccination. The source is an adult in good health.

V usage is TRBV4-2 and J usage is TRBJ1-2; D is undetermined. V lost 1 base and J lost 6, with 12 bases in between. CDR3 length: 14 amino acids. The V gene's germline CDR1 is LGHNA and CDR2 YNFKEQ. This CDR3 is CASSQGTLGNGYTF. The DNA of the CDR3 is TGTGCCAGCAGCCAAGGAACGTTGGGGAATGGCTACACCTTC.

The chain couples TRBV5-1 to TRBJ2-1; perhaps TRBD2 as D (6 bases). The germline CDR1 and CDR2 sequences are SGHRS and YFSETQ. The CDR3 consists of 16 residues. V was clipped by 0 bases and J by 5 bases, with 15 bases between them. The CDR3 loop is CASSLDPGAFNNEQFF. CDR3 DNA: TGCGCCAGCAGCTTGGATCCGGGAGCTTTCAACAATGAGCAGTTCTTC.

As to this clone: Other DNA sequences within the sample encode an identical CDR3. The gene calls are TRBV18 and TRBJ1-5; D unclear. Germline values: CDR1 KGHSH, CDR2 LQKENI. The germline V and J ends were trimmed by 3 bases and 5 bases, with 8 bases remaining between them. The CDR3 length is 13 residues. The CDR3 nucleotides read TGTGCCAGCTCACCGGGTCGAGATCAGCCCCAGCATTTT. Amino acid sequence: CASSPGRDQPQHF. The full variable domain, rest sourced from reference TRBV18 and TRBJ1-5, is NAGVMQNPRHLVRRRGQEARLRCSPMKGHSHVYWYRQLPEEGLKFMVYLQKENIIDESGMPKERFSAEFPKEGPSILRIQQVVRGDSAAYFCASSPGRDQPQHFGDGTRLSIL.

The rearrangement joins TRBV30 to TRBJ1-6; D is unresolved. Germline V gene data show CDR1 as GTSNPN and CDR2 as SVGIG (reference sequence). V was clipped by 0 bases and J by 4 bases, with 10 bases between them. The CDR3 has 15 amino acids. The chain's CDR3 is CAWSVGGLYNSPLHF. CDR3 DNA: TGTGCCTGGAGTGTGGGTGGACTTTATAATTCACCCCTCCACTTT.

CDR3 nucleotides: TGTGCCAGCAGCCCGGTTGCGGGGGGATCCTACGAGCAGTACTTC. This sequence encodes CASSPVAGGSYEQYF. This chain links TRBV7-6 with TRBJ2-7; 8 positions agree with TRBD2. This CDR3 has 15 amino acids. Germline V gene sequence: CDR1 SGHVS, CDR2 FNYEAQ. The ends lost 5 bases at V and 1 base at J; junction bases unmatched: 7.

The chain uses TRBV4-2 and TRBJ2-1; 7 bases are a match to TRBD2. The V gene end was trimmed by 4 bases and the J gene end by 0 bases; junction bases not matched to a gene: 9. This CDR3 contains 17 residues. Germline V gene lookup returns CDR1 LGHNA and CDR2 YNFKEQ. The CDR3 coding sequence is TGTGCCAGCAGCCCAGGTGGGCGCGGGAGCTCCTACAATGAGCAGTTCTTC. The encoded protein is CASSPGGRGSSYNEQFF.

This chain links TRBV14 with TRBJ2-3; D is unclear. Germline V gene lookup returns CDR1 SGHDN and CDR2 FVKESK. Trimming pared 4 bases from V and 3 bases from J, leaving 5 bases between. CDR3 length: 12 residues. CDR3 nucleotide sequence: TGTGCCAGCAGCCTAGGAACAGATACGCAGTATTTT. It encodes CASSLGTDTQYF.

The chain combines TRBV19 with TRBJ2-5; 7 bases match TRBD1. CDR3 length equals 13 residues. The V gene's germline CDR1 is LNHDA and CDR2 SQIVND (reference sequence). The V and J ends lost 4 bases and 5 bases, in that order; junction bases with no gene match: 4. CDR3 sequence: CASSTTGTETQYF. CDR3 DNA sequence: TGTGCCAGTAGTACGACAGGGACGGAGACCCAGTACTTC.

This chain uses TRBV28 with TRBJ1-1, with 9 bases matching TRBD1. With 6 bases clipped from V and 2 bases from J, the junction kept 4 bases outside the gene matches. This CDR3 is 14 amino acids long. The germline CDR1 and CDR2 sequences are MDHEN and SYDVKM. CDR3 sequence (DNA): TGTGCCAGCAGCCGTACAGGGGGCAACACTGAAGCTTTCTTT. Translated, it gives CASSRTGGNTEAFF. Using reference TRBV28 and TRBJ1-1 for the parts outside the CDR3, the full variable domain is DVKVTQSSRYLVKRTGEKVFLECVQDMDHENMFWYRQDPGLGLRLIYFSYDVKMKEKGDIPEGYSVSREKKERFSLILESASTNQTSMYLCASSRTGGNTEAFFGQGTRLTVV.

The CDR3 loop reads CASRAGASYEQYF. CDR3 coding DNA: TGTGCCAGCAGGGCAGGAGCGTCCTACGAGCAGTACTTC. This rearrangement joins TRBV5-4 to TRBJ2-7; no reliable D call. Per the germline V gene, CDR1 is SGHNT and CDR2 is YYREEE (reference sequence). With 5 bases removed from V and 1 base from J, the gap between germline ends came to 10 bases. The CDR3 length is 13 residues.

The rearrangement links TRBV10-3 to TRBJ1-1; D is possibly TRBD1 (5 bases). The V end was cut by 8 bases, the J end by 0 bases, with 13 bases between. This CDR3 has 14 amino acids. In germline, CDR1 is ENHRY, CDR2 SYGVKD. In DNA form, the CDR3 reads TGTGCCATCGGCCAGGGATACATGAACACTGAAGCTTTCTTT. Residues: CAIGQGYMNTEAFF.

This chain uses TRBV6-5 with TRBJ1-2, with 7 nucleotides matching TRBD1. Germline CDR1 and CDR2: MNHEY and SVGAGI. V lost 4 bases, J lost 2 bases, and 7 bases stayed unmatched. The CDR3 spans 15 residues. CDR3 in amino acids: CASSFGTAPNYGYTF. CDR3 sequence (DNA): TGTGCCAGCAGTTTCGGGACAGCGCCGAACTATGGCTACACCTTC.

The chain combines TRBV7-2 with TRBJ1-5; D not certain. Trimming took 4 bases from V and 0 from J, leaving 7 bases between them. This CDR3 region has 14 residues. The germline gives CDR1 SGHTA, CDR2 FQGNSA. CDR3 sequence: CASSSEHSNQPQHF. The DNA for the CDR3 is TGTGCCAGCAGCTCCGAGCATAGCAATCAGCCCCAGCATTTT.

This chain connects TRBV6-5 to TRBJ2-7; D not certain. Germline V gene data show CDR1 as MNHEY and CDR2 as SVGAGI. This CDR3 is built from 15 residues. The V end was cut by 3 bases, the J end by 4 bases, with 16 bases between. CDR3 DNA sequence: TGTGCCAGCAGTTATGAGCAGGTTGCGGAATACGAGCAGTACTTC. Protein: CASSYEQVAEYEQYF.

The V gene is TRBV28, the J gene TRBJ2-4; TRBD1 is a possible D gene (6 bases). CDR1 is MDHEN and CDR2 is SYDVKM in the germline V gene. The V end was cut by 6 bases, the J end by 12 bases, with 12 bases between. The CDR3 runs to 11 residues. The CDR3 DNA reads TGTGCCAGCAGCCCGGACAGTCGTCAGTACTTC. The encoded protein is CASSPDSRQYF.